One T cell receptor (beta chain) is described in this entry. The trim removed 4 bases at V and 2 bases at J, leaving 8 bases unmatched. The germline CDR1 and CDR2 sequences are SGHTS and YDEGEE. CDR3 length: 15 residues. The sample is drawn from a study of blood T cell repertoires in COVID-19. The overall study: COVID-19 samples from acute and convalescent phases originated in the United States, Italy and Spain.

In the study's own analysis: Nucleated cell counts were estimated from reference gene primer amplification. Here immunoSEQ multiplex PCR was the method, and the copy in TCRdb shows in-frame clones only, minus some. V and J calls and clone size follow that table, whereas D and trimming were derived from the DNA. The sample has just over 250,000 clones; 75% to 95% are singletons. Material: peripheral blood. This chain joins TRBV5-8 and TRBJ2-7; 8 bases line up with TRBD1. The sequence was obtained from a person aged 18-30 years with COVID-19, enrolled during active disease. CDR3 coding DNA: TGTGCCAGCAGCCATGCAGGGGGCTTAGCCTACGAGCAGTACTTC. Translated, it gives CASSHAGGLAYEQYF. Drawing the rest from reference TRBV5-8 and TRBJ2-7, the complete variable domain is EAGVTQSPTHLIKTRGQQATLRCSPISGHTSVYWYQQALGLGLQFLLWYDEGEERNRGNFPPRFSGRQFPNYSSELNVNALELEDSALYLCASSHAGGLAYEQYFGPGTRLTVT.